One and the same sample provided the 14 T cell receptor beta chains below, sequenced in a study of CD8 T cells in Susac syndrome (dated by TCRdb to between 2018 and 2021). Library construction relied on the immunoSEQ multiplex PCR assay. RNA was extracted using the RNeasy kit, and roughly 0.5 to 1 ug of the RNA was reverse transcribed with random hexamers. TCRdb handled the public reads itself, with Q25 trimming in fastp and clone calling in MiXCR, and kept productive beta chains. A single entry per CDR3 protein holds the most common genes and DNA from its merged rows. Counted in this sample were hundreds of thousands of distinct CDR3 sequences; around 96% of them appeared once. The ten largest clones represent 0.075% to 0.095% of the sample. Sequencing was carried out using CD4+ T cells from PBMCs. These receptors were collected from a human donor with multiple sclerosis.

The rearrangement links TRBV30 to TRBJ2-5; D gene unclear. This CDR3 spans 13 amino acids. Deletions cut 0 bases from V and 2 bases from J, with 7 bases between. Per the germline V gene, CDR1 is GTSNPN and CDR2 is SVGIG (reference sequence). CDR3 DNA sequence: TGTGCCTGGAGTGTTCACAGACAAGAGACCCAGTACTTC. Translated: CAWSVHRQETQYF.

The chain uses TRBV19 and TRBJ1-5, with D possibly TRBD1 on 6 matching bases. This CDR3 region has 13 residues. From germline, CDR1 is LNHDA and CDR2 SQIVND (reference sequence). V gave up 7 bases and J gave up 14 bases, with 21 bases separating them. CDR3 region: CASTVHPGVEKHF. The CDR3 DNA reads TGTGCCAGTACCGTCCACCCAGGGGTGGAAAAGCATTTT.

The chain carries TRBV27 and TRBJ2-3; D is perhaps TRBD1 (5 bases). V lost 6 bases and J lost 6, with 16 bases in between. CDR3 length equals 14 residues. Germline V gene sequence: CDR1 MNHEY, CDR2 SMNVEV (reference sequence). CDR3 amino acids: CASSQNAGWDTQYF. DNA for the CDR3: TGTGCCAGCAGCCAGAACGCAGGGTGGGATACGCAGTATTTT.

Only one count was recorded for this clonotype. The rearrangement joins TRBV3-1 to TRBJ2-5; TRBD1 matches at 9 bases. Unmatched junction bases numbered 10, after V lost 4 bases and J lost 4 bases. Germline CDR1 is LGHDT and CDR2 is YNNKEL (reference sequence). The CDR3 consists of 16 residues. The chain's CDR3 is CASSPGGNRGRETQYF. The CDR3 bases are TGTGCCAGCAGCCCCGGAGGGAACAGGGGGCGAGAGACCCAGTACTTC.

The gene calls are TRBV12-3 or TRBV12-4 and TRBJ2-2; maybe TRBD1 (6 bases). The length of the CDR3 is 15 residues. Trimming removed 6 bases at V and 4 bases at J, with 15 bases between. CDR3 DNA: TGTGCCAGCAGAGGCAGGGGACCGGGCACCGGGGAGCTGTTTTTT. It specifies CASRGRGPGTGELFF.

This clonotype was counted a single time. The chain carries TRBV7-9 and TRBJ2-1; TRBD1 is a possible D gene (5 bases). Trimming pared 8 bases from V and 9 bases from J, leaving 11 bases between. The germline CDR1 and CDR2 sequences are SEHNR and FQNEAQ (reference sequence). The CDR3 runs 11 residues. CDR3 sequence (DNA): TGTGCCAGCGGACAAGGTCGTGAGCAGTTCTTC. It translates to CASGQGREQFF.

The chain combines TRBV3-1 with TRBJ2-2; TRBD1 aligns across 9 bases. The germline gives CDR1 LGHDT, CDR2 YNNKEL (reference sequence). The V gene end was trimmed by 3 bases and the J gene end by 7 bases; junction bases not matched to a gene: 6. The CDR3 is made up of 15 amino acids. CDR3 in amino acids: CASSHRGQGNGELFF. The CDR3 DNA follows: TGTGCCAGCAGCCATCGGGGACAGGGCAACGGGGAGCTGTTTTTT.

Concerning this clonotype: One end of the junction fails to match germline, which may point to a read error. The chain links TRBV12-3 or TRBV12-4 to TRBJ1-2, with 10 bases identical to TRBD1. The CDR3 covers 14 residues. In DNA form, the CDR3 reads TGTGCCAGCTGTTTGAGGACAGGGGGTTATGGCTACACCTTC. Amino acid sequence: CASCLRTGGYGYTF.

This chain links TRBV27 with TRBJ2-3; weak D call: TRBD2 (5 bases). The length of the CDR3 is 14 residues. Germline CDR1 and CDR2: MNHEY and SMNVEV (reference sequence). Trimming removed 5 bases at V and 3 bases at J, with 12 bases between. The chain's CDR3 is CASSPPRGTDTQYF. DNA for the CDR3: TGTGCCAGCAGTCCCCCCCGGGGTACAGATACGCAGTATTTT.

The chain has TRBV27 and TRBJ2-3, with a weak D call TRBD2 (6 bases). Germline values: CDR1 MNHEY, CDR2 SMNVEV (reference sequence). Deletions cut 4 bases from V and 8 bases from J, with 28 bases between. The CDR3 loop spans 18 amino acids. In DNA form, the CDR3 reads TGTGCCAGCAGTTCGGATAGGGTAGCGGCCTACCAGCTATCTACGCAGTATTTT. Translation: CASSSDRVAAYQLSTQYF.

The rearrangement uses TRBV6-6 and TRBJ2-3, with D unclear. This CDR3 comprises 11 residues. CDR1 is MNHNY, CDR2 SVGAGI, per germline (reference sequence). The V gene lost 9 bases and the J gene lost 5 bases, with 9 bases spanning the gap. CDR3 in amino acids: CASLRLDTQYF. CDR3 coding DNA: TGTGCCAGTCTGAGGCTAGATACGCAGTATTTT.

The genes are TRBV5-6 and TRBJ1-1; no clear D gene. This CDR3 contains 13 residues. The germline gives CDR1 SGHDT, CDR2 YYEEEE. The germline V and J ends were trimmed by 8 bases and 5 bases, with 16 bases remaining between them. For the CDR3, the DNA is TGTGCCAGTGATGTCTCGCGAGGGACTGAAGCTTTCTTT. Residues: CASDVSRGTEAFF.

J is TRBJ2-3 and V is TRBV20-1, with 14 bases lining up with TRBD2. Germline CDR1 is DFQATT and CDR2 is SNEGSKA (reference sequence). The CDR3 is 17 amino acids. J lost 3 bases, V lost 1 base, and 6 bases had no gene match. The CDR3: CSARGSWTSGRTDTQYF. Written as DNA, the CDR3 is TGCAGTGCTAGAGGTTCCTGGACTAGCGGGAGGACAGATACGCAGTATTTT.

The chain employs TRBV11-2 and TRBJ2-3, with a possible D match to TRBD2 (6 bases). Germline V CDR1 and CDR2: SGHAT, FQNNGV. V lost 4 bases, J lost 8 bases, and 10 bases lay in between. The CDR3 has 12 amino acids. The CDR3: CASSSGGSTQYF. CDR3 in DNA: TGTGCCAGCAGCTCCGGAGGGAGTACGCAGTATTTT.